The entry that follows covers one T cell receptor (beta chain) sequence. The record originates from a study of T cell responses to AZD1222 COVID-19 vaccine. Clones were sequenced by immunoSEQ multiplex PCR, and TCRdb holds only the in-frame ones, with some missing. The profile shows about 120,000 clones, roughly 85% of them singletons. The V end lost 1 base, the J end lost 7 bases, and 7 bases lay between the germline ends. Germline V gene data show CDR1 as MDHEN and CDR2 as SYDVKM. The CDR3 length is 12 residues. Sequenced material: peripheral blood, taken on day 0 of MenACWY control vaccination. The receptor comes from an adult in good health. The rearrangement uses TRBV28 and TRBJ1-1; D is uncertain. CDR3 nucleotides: TGTGCCAGCAGTTTATTCGGTCTTGAAGCTTTCTTT. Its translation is CASSLFGLEAFF.